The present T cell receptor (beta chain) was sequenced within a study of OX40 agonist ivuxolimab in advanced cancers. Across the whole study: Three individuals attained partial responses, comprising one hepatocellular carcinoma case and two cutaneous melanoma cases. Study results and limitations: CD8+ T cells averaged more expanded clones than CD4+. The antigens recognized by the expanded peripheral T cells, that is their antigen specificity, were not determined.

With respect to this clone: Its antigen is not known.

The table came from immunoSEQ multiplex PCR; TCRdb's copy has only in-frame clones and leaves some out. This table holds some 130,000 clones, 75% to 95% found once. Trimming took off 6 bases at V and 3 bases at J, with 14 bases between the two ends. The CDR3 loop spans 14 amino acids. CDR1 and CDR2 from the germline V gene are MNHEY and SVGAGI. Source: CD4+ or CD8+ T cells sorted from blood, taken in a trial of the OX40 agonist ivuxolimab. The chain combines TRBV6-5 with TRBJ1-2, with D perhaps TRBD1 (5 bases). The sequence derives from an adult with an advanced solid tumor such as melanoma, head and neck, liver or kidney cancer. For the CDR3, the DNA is TGTGCCAGCAGGCTCGGGGGGGAGGACTATGGCTACACCTTC. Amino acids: CASRLGGEDYGYTF.